What follows describes a single T cell receptor beta chain. The sample belongs to a study of blood T cell repertoires in COVID-19. In Cohort 3, a recovered donor had either two negative PCRs, clearance, or symptom resolution. As originally analysed: Reference gene primer amplification yielded estimated nucleated cell counts. Measured with immunoSEQ multiplex PCR; TCRdb has only the in-frame clones, and not every one. V and J calls and clone size are given by that table; D and trimming were obtained from the DNA. The sample carries 150,000 to 200,000 clones, around 82% recorded once. The TCR was taken from a man aged 35 to 55 who had recovered from COVID-19. Sequencing was performed on PBMCs or T cells enriched from blood (not recorded which).

The CDR3 region is CATTRGAGYGYTF. The CDR3 coding sequence is TGTGCCACCACCAGGGGGGCTGGCTATGGCTACACCTTC. The V and J genes are TRBV24-1 and TRBJ1-2; 7 bases agree with TRBD1. Germline V gene sequence: CDR1 KGHDR, CDR2 SFDVKD. The CDR3 is 13 amino acids. The ends lost 8 bases at V and 4 bases at J; junction bases unmatched: 6.